A single sample is the source of the 29 T cell receptor beta chains below, sequenced in a study of T cell clones after liver transplantation. Produced via immunoSEQ multiplex PCR; TCRdb's table is partial and in-frame only. The repertoire consists of 20,000 to 25,000 clones, with 90% to 95% occurring once and the leading ten covering around a quarter. This sample comprised CD8+ T cells from blood, obtained around 25 months after liver transplant. Source of these receptors: a human patient who received a liver transplant. Among the T cells, some may be from the graft donor.

This clone was counted once. The chain carries TRBV6-5 and TRBJ2-7; 10 nucleotides match TRBD2. Germline CDR1 MNHEY, CDR2 SVGAGI. The CDR3 has 14 residues. J was trimmed by 1 base and V by 6 bases; bases with no gene match: 3. The CDR3, as DNA: TGTGCCAGCAGCGGACTAGCGGAGTCCTACGAGCAGTACTTC. Translating it yields CASSGLAESYEQYF.

The V call is TRBV28, the J call TRBJ2-1; TRBD2 matches 10 bases. Germline loops: CDR1 MDHEN, CDR2 SYDVKM. J gave up 5 bases and V 1 base, and 11 bases lay outside the gene matches. There are 18 residues in the CDR3. The CDR3 here is CASSLLGPGTSVNNEQFF. The DNA for the CDR3 is TGTGCCAGCAGTTTATTAGGACCCGGGACTAGCGTTAACAATGAGCAGTTCTTC.

CDR3 in DNA: TGCGCCAGCAGCCAAGATATAGCCCAAGACTTCCTCTCCGTCGGGGCCAACGTCCTGACTTTC. It translates to CASSQDIAQDFLSVGANVLTF. V and J are TRBV4-3 and TRBJ2-6; D remains ambiguous. The CDR3 extends over 21 amino acids. V was clipped by 0 bases and J by 4 bases, with 25 bases between them. CDR1 and CDR2 from the germline V gene are LGHNA and YSLEER.

The rearrangement uses TRBV19 and TRBJ2-1; 7 bases are a match to TRBD1. Germline CDR1 reads LNHDA; CDR2 reads SQIVND (reference sequence). V trimming: 2 bases; J trimming: 5 bases; junction bases outside the gene matches: 3. The CDR3 runs 14 residues. As DNA, the CDR3 is TGTGCCAGTAGTATAATCACAGGGGACAATGAGCAGTTCTTC. Amino acids: CASSIITGDNEQFF.

The chain has TRBV4-1 and TRBJ2-7; no clear D. CDR1 and CDR2 (germline): MGHRA, YSYEKL. The CDR3 loop spans 15 amino acids. V dropped 0 bases and J dropped 5 bases, with 14 bases sitting between them. CDR3: CASSQDMGSYDEQYF. The DNA for the CDR3 is TGCGCCAGCAGCCAAGATATGGGCAGCTACGACGAGCAGTACTTC.

The chain recombines TRBV25-1 with TRBJ2-7; the D gene is possibly TRBD1 (6 bases). The CDR3 runs 11 residues. Trimming removed 8 bases from V and 2 bases from J, with 7 bases in between. Germline lookup yields CDR1 MGHDK and CDR2 SYGVNS. CDR3 protein: CASSGAYEQYF. CDR3 in DNA: TGTGCCAGCTCAGGGGCCTACGAGCAGTACTTC.

The chain combines TRBV4-3 with TRBJ2-1; no firm D call. The V gene's germline CDR1 is LGHNA and CDR2 YSLEER. This CDR3 spans 13 amino acids. V lost 0 bases and J 9 bases, leaving 9 bases between the germline ends. CDR3 in amino acids: CASSQDPPGEQFF. The CDR3 DNA reads as TGCGCCAGCAGCCAAGATCCCCCTGGTGAGCAGTTCTTC.

This clone was counted between two and nine times. The chain uses TRBV28 and TRBJ2-7; 8 nucleotides align to TRBD1. Germline V gene lookup returns CDR1 MDHEN and CDR2 SYDVKM. With 5 bases clipped from V and 2 bases from J, the junction kept 5 bases outside the gene matches. CDR3 size: 14 residues. The CDR3 coding sequence is TGTGCCAGCAGTGAGGACAGGGTCGCCTACGAGCAGTACTTC. Residues: CASSEDRVAYEQYF. Variable domain in full (rest from reference TRBV28 and TRBJ2-7): DVKVTQSSRYLVKRTGEKVFLECVQDMDHENMFWYRQDPGLGLRLIYFSYDVKMKEKGDIPEGYSVSREKKERFSLILESASTNQTSMYLCASSEDRVAYEQYFGPGTRLTVT.

V and J are TRBV7-9 and TRBJ2-1; D is uncertain. The length of the CDR3 is 15 residues. Trimming shortened V by 5 bases and J by 4 bases, and 15 bases separated the two germline ends. Germline V gene lookup returns CDR1 SEHNR and CDR2 FQNEAQ (reference sequence). The chain's CDR3 is CASSRTTYPYNEQFF. Here the CDR3 DNA reads TGTGCCAGCAGCCGGACGACCTATCCATACAATGAGCAGTTCTTC.

The DNA of the CDR3 is TGTGCCAGCAGCCCGGAAGGGGACACTGAAGCTTTCTTT. This codes for CASSPEGDTEAFF. The chain has TRBV5-6 and TRBJ1-1; possibly TRBD1 for D (5 bases). Germline V gene lookup returns CDR1 SGHDT and CDR2 YYEEEE. This CDR3 contains 13 residues. The V and J ends lost 4 bases and 3 bases respectively, with 10 bases between them.

The chain recombines TRBV27 with TRBJ1-3; D not resolved. Per the germline V gene, CDR1 is MNHEY and CDR2 is SMNVEV (reference sequence). Trimming took off 0 bases at V and 6 bases at J, with 12 bases between the two ends. The CDR3 has 15 amino acids. CDR3 nucleotides: TGTGCCAGCAGTTTATCGGCAGGATCGGCAAACACCATATATTTT. Translating gives CASSLSAGSANTIYF.

The CDR3 DNA reads as TGCGCCAGCAGCCCGGGGAGCCAACGAAACATTCAGTACTTC. It codes for CASSPGSQRNIQYF. This rearrangement joins TRBV5-1 to TRBJ2-4; tentatively, D is TRBD2 (5 bases). The V end lost 4 bases, the J end lost 6 bases, and 14 bases lay between the germline ends. The germline CDR1 and CDR2 sequences are SGHRS and YFSETQ. The CDR3 length is 14 residues.

The chain couples TRBV14 to TRBJ2-7; 9 bases are a match to TRBD1. This CDR3 comprises 14 residues. Germline V CDR1 and CDR2: SGHDN, FVKESK. J was trimmed by 1 base and V by 6 bases; bases with no gene match: 4. As DNA, the CDR3 is TGTGCCAGCAGGCTGACAGGGGGGTCCTACGAGCAGTACTTC. Its protein is CASRLTGGSYEQYF.

The count of this clone is one. The chain is built from TRBV7-2 and TRBJ2-7; D gene uncertain. V shed 1 base and J shed 1 base, with 8 bases lying between them. This CDR3 has 14 amino acids. The germline V gene encodes CDR1 SGHTA and CDR2 FQGNSA. The CDR3 reads CASSLVVVSYEQYF. In nucleotides, the CDR3 is TGTGCCAGCAGCTTAGTAGTAGTTTCCTACGAGCAGTACTTC.

This clone was seen a handful of times. The chain links TRBV27 to TRBJ2-3, with 8 bases lining up with TRBD1. Germline trimming cut 5 bases from V and 4 bases from J; bases unmatched to any gene: 8. This CDR3 is 15 amino acids long. Germline lookup yields CDR1 MNHEY and CDR2 SMNVEV (reference sequence). The CDR3 DNA reads TGTGCCAGCAGTCCCCCCAGGGGGCGTGCAGATACGCAGTATTTT. This translates into CASSPPRGRADTQYF.

J is TRBJ1-1 and V is TRBV19, with D perhaps matching TRBD1 (6 bases). The CDR3 has 15 residues. Trimming shortened V by 0 bases and J by 4 bases, and 12 bases separated the two germline ends. The germline CDR1 and CDR2 sequences are LNHDA and SQIVND (reference sequence). The DNA for the CDR3 is TGTGCCAGTAGTATAGATGTGGGGGGCTTCACTGAAGCTTTCTTT. As protein: CASSIDVGGFTEAFF.

The rearrangement joins TRBV4-3 to TRBJ2-2; 11 bases are a match to TRBD2. The germline CDR1 and CDR2 sequences are LGHNA and YSLEER. V was clipped by 5 bases and J by 5 bases; unmatched bases: 7. The CDR3 runs 16 residues. The CDR3, as DNA: TGCGCCAGCAGCGAACTACTAGCGGGAGTTACCGGGGAGCTGTTTTTT. Translated, it gives CASSELLAGVTGELFF.

The J gene is TRBJ2-7, the V gene TRBV28; D unresolved. Germline V lookup: CDR1 MDHEN, CDR2 SYDVKM. The CDR3 length is 14 residues. V was shortened by 6 bases and J by 0 bases, with 12 bases between the two germline ends. CDR3 sequence reads: CASSGRTSSYEQYF. For the CDR3, the DNA is TGTGCCAGCAGCGGACGGACGAGCTCCTACGAGCAGTACTTC.

The table lists this clone with a count of one. The V gene is TRBV28, the J gene TRBJ2-1; 8 bases fit TRBD2. The CDR3 has 15 amino acids. Germline V gene sequence: CDR1 MDHEN, CDR2 SYDVKM. V gave up 6 bases and J gave up 3 bases; unmatched junction bases: 7. In DNA, the CDR3 is TGTGCCAGCAGCCTTCGGGAGGGGTTCTACAATGAGCAGTTCTTC. Translated, it gives CASSLREGFYNEQFF. Full variable domain (outside the CDR3, taken from reference TRBV28 and TRBJ2-1): DVKVTQSSRYLVKRTGEKVFLECVQDMDHENMFWYRQDPGLGLRLIYFSYDVKMKEKGDIPEGYSVSREKKERFSLILESASTNQTSMYLCASSLREGFYNEQFFGPGTRLTVL.

The J gene is TRBJ2-7, the V gene TRBV14, with 8 bases aligning to TRBD1. This CDR3 is 13 amino acids long. J lost 3 bases, V lost 4 bases, and 2 bases had no gene match. Germline V CDR1 and CDR2: SGHDN, FVKESK. The CDR3 region is CASSLGQGYEQYF. The CDR3 DNA reads TGTGCCAGCAGCCTCGGACAGGGCTACGAGCAGTACTTC.

The chain uses TRBV2 and TRBJ2-7, with D perhaps matching TRBD1 (6 bases). Trimming left V 9 bases short and J 0 bases short, with 15 bases between. The CDR3 totals 14 residues. Germline CDR1 reads SNHLY; CDR2 reads FYNNEI. The CDR3 loop reads CASQSRQASYEQYF. The CDR3 DNA is TGTGCCAGTCAATCCAGACAGGCCTCCTACGAGCAGTACTTC.

The DNA for the CDR3 is TGCGCCAGCAGCTTGGGGCAGGGTGGAAGTGAGCAGTTCTTC. This gives the protein CASSLGQGGSEQFF. The chain employs TRBV5-1 and TRBJ2-1; D perhaps matches TRBD1 (5 bases). Trimming took 0 bases from V and 9 from J, leaving 13 bases between them. The V gene's germline CDR1 is SGHRS and CDR2 YFSETQ. This CDR3 spans 14 amino acids. Full variable domain (missing parts from reference TRBV5-1 and TRBJ2-1): KAGVTQTPRYLIKTRGQQVTLSCSPISGHRSVSWYQQTPGQGLQFLFEYFSETQRNKGNFPGRFSGRQFSNSRSEMNVSTLELGDSALYLCASSLGQGGSEQFFGPGTRLTVL.

The chain is built from TRBV4-3 and TRBJ2-7; the match to TRBD2 covers 7 bases. V lost 4 bases to trimming and J lost 6 bases; unmatched junction nucleotides: 12. The CDR3 spans 15 residues. Per the germline V gene, CDR1 is LGHNA and CDR2 is YSLEER. CDR3 nucleotides: TGCGCCAGCAGCCCTCGGGCCTCTTGGGGGGGCGAGCAGTACTTC. Translating it yields CASSPRASWGGEQYF.

The genes are TRBV4-1 and TRBJ2-7, with TRBD2 matching 8 bases. This CDR3 is 17 amino acids long. The V and J ends lost 4 bases and 0 bases, in that order; junction bases with no gene match: 11. Germline V gene sequence: CDR1 MGHRA, CDR2 YSYEKL. CDR3 DNA: TGCGCCAGCAGCCGCCTCGGGTCAGCGGGAGACTCCTACGAGCAGTACTTC. Protein: CASSRLGSAGDSYEQYF.

The table lists this clone with a few counts. This chain connects TRBV28 to TRBJ2-3, with D perhaps being TRBD1 or TRBD2 (5 bases each). The CDR3 runs 16 residues. Germline-derived CDR1 and CDR2 are MDHEN and SYDVKM. V gave up 4 bases and J gave up 1 base, with 15 bases separating them. The CDR3 bases are TGTGCCAGCAGTTCCACCTGGGGACCCCGCACAGATACGCAGTATTTT. Translation: CASSSTWGPRTDTQYF. The full variable domain, its missing parts supplied by reference TRBV28 and TRBJ2-3, is DVKVTQSSRYLVKRTGEKVFLECVQDMDHENMFWYRQDPGLGLRLIYFSYDVKMKEKGDIPEGYSVSREKKERFSLILESASTNQTSMYLCASSSTWGPRTDTQYFGPGTRLTVL.

J is TRBJ1-2 and V is TRBV6-1; unclear D gene. The CDR3 has 14 amino acids. Per the germline V gene, CDR1 is MNHNS and CDR2 is SASEGT. Trimming stripped 5 bases from V and 3 bases from J, with 13 bases between. CDR3 nucleotide sequence: TGTGCCAGCAGTTCTACGGGAGTTTACTATGGCTACACCTTC. Translation: CASSSTGVYYGYTF.

The chain carries TRBV6-1 and TRBJ2-1; TRBD1 matches at 9 bases. Germline CDR1 MNHNS, CDR2 SASEGT. Trimming at V came to 3 bases and at J to 4 bases, leaving 4 bases not matched to a gene. This CDR3 contains 15 residues. This CDR3 reads CASSDGTGPYNEQFF. CDR3 DNA: TGTGCCAGCAGTGACGGGACAGGGCCTTACAATGAGCAGTTCTTC.

The chain employs TRBV19 and TRBJ2-7, with a weak D call TRBD1 (6 bases). V lost 3 bases and J 6 bases, leaving 18 bases between the germline ends. This CDR3 is built from 15 residues. CDR1 is LNHDA, CDR2 SQIVND, per germline (reference sequence). This CDR3 is CASSMMGRGNSEQYF. The DNA of the CDR3 is TGTGCCAGTAGTATGATGGGCAGGGGAAACAGCGAGCAGTACTTC. Drawing the rest from reference TRBV19 and TRBJ2-7, the complete variable domain is DGGITQSPKYLFRKEGQNVTLSCEQNLNHDAMYWYRQDPGQGLRLIYYSQIVNDFQKGDIAEGYSVSREKKESFPLTVTSAQKNPTAFYLCASSMMGRGNSEQYFGPGTRLTVT.

The chain employs TRBV9 and TRBJ2-1; no clear D. Trimming stripped 4 bases from V and 10 bases from J, with 12 bases between. This CDR3 comprises 12 residues. Germline V CDR1 and CDR2: SGDLS, YYNGEE. The CDR3 nucleotides read TGTGCCAGCAGCCCCGGTATGGCGGAGCAGTTCTTC. Translated: CASSPGMAEQFF.